The rows below give T cell receptor beta chains drawn from one sample of a study of blood T cell repertoires in COVID-19. Sequencing used immunoSEQ multiplex PCR; TCRdb keeps in-frame clones, though not all of them. The data show a few hundred thousand clones, roughly nine tenths seen once. Sample: peripheral blood. The source is a woman aged 45-59 years with acute or convalescent COVID-19. CDR3s include the opening cysteine and the closing phenylalanine or tryptophan. A D gene is named only where the DNA matches it firmly. Part of the rows lack a size; the others show once, few, many or a class for expanded clones.

V,J,D,size,DNA,CDR3
TRBV30,TRBJ1-6,NA,NA,TGTGCCTCGGACGGACTGAGTAATTCACCCCTCCACTTT,CASDGLSNSPLHF
TRBV19,TRBJ1-2,NA,NA,TGTGCCGGGTCCGGGGGGAACTATGGCTACACCTTC,CAGSGGNYGYTF
TRBV9,TRBJ1-2,TRBD1,NA,TGTGCCAGCAGCGCTAAACAGGGGAGTTCGGTGAAGAATAACTATGGCTACACCTTC,CASSAKQGSSVKNNYGYTF
TRBV3-1/TRBV3-2,TRBJ2-7,NA,NA,TGTGCCAGCAGCCAATCCGGGACAAGGGGCGAGCAGTACTTC,CASSQSGTRGEQYF
TRBV14,TRBJ2-7,TRBD2,NA,TGTGCCAGCAGCCAAGTCGGGGGGGACTACGAGCAGTACTTC,CASSQVGGDYEQYF
TRBV7-9,TRBJ1-1,NA,NA,TGTGCCAGCCGCCGGGCGGGCACTGAAGCTTTCTTT,CASRRAGTEAFF
TRBV11-2,TRBJ2-1,NA,NA,TGTGCCAGCAGCTTGAGCTACAATGAGCAGTTCTTC,CASSLSYNEQFF
TRBV5-1,TRBJ1-3,NA,NA,TGCGCCAGCAGCTTGGTTTATAACTCTGGAAACACCATATATTTT,CASSLVYNSGNTIYF
TRBV7-9,TRBJ1-2,NA,once,TGTGCCAGCAGCGACCAGGGTGACTATGGCTACACCTTC,CASSDQGDYGYTF
TRBV30,TRBJ2-2,NA,once,TGTGCCCAGCAGGGTGCCGGGGAGCTGTTTTTT,CAQQGAGELFF
TRBV14,TRBJ2-1,NA,NA,TGTGCCAGCAGCAGAGAGGGATTCTACAATGAGCAGTTCTTC,CASSREGFYNEQFF
TRBV30,TRBJ2-7,TRBD2,NA,TGTGCCTGGAGTGCGGGACTAGCGGGAGGCAACGAGCAGTACTTC,CAWSAGLAGGNEQYF
TRBV6-2/TRBV6-3,TRBJ2-7,NA,NA,TGTGCCAGCAGTTACGGGAGGTCGGCGTCTAACTACGAGCAGTACTTC,CASSYGRSASNYEQYF
TRBV24-1,TRBJ2-7,TRBD1,NA,TGTGCCACCAGTGATCCGACAGGGGGGTTCGAGCAGTACTTC,CATSDPTGGFEQYF
TRBV3-1/TRBV3-2,TRBJ2-5,TRBD2,NA,TGTGCCAGCAGTCTACTAGCGGGGGGGCCCCCCGGAGAGACCCAGTACTTC,CASSLLAGGPPGETQYF
TRBV6-5,TRBJ1-4,NA,NA,TGTGCCAGCAGCACACCAACAACTAATGAAAAACTGTTTTTT,CASSTPTTNEKLFF
TRBV11-2,TRBJ1-1,NA,NA,TGTGCCAGCAGCTGGGGGGAGGCTTACACTGAAGCTTTCTTT,CASSWGEAYTEAFF
TRBV24-1,TRBJ1-2,TRBD1,NA,TGTGCCACCAGTCCTAGACAGGGGTATGGCTACACCTTC,CATSPRQGYGYTF
TRBV29-1,TRBJ1-1,TRBD1,NA,TGCAGCGTCACCGGGACAGGGGCCACTGAAGCTTTCTTT,CSVTGTGATEAFF
TRBV2,TRBJ2-3,TRBD2,NA,TGTGCCAGCAGTCGTACTAGCGGGGGGGCCAATACGCAGTATTTT,CASSRTSGGANTQYF
TRBV19,TRBJ1-2,TRBD1,few,TGTGCCAGTAGGGACAGGGAGAGTTCCGGCTACACCTTC,CASRDRESSGYTF
TRBV19,TRBJ2-6,NA,NA,TGTGCCAGTAGTATAACCGGACAGCGCACCTTCCATGCTGGGGCCAACGTCCTGACTTTC,CASSITGQRTFHAGANVLTF
TRBV5-1,TRBJ2-7,NA,few,TGCGCCAGCAGCTTGTATCCGGGAGTCTCCTACGAGCAGTACTTC,CASSLYPGVSYEQYF
TRBV5-1,TRBJ1-4,NA,NA,TGCGCCAGCCACCGTGGGGGGGCAACTAATGAAAAACTGTTTTTT,CASHRGGATNEKLFF
TRBV6-5,TRBJ1-1,NA,NA,TGTGCCAGCAACTCGGGACTCCTCACCACTGAAGCTTTCTTT,CASNSGLLTTEAFF
TRBV3-1/TRBV3-2,TRBJ2-3,NA,NA,TGTGCCAGCAAACGGAGGCAGGCCACAGATACGCAGTATTTT,CASKRRQATDTQYF
TRBV5-1,TRBJ2-7,NA,NA,TGCGCCAGCAGCTTGGGACTACCCTACGAGCAGTACTTC,CASSLGLPYEQYF
TRBV9,TRBJ2-3,TRBD1,NA,TGTGCCAGCAGCCCGTGGGGACAGGTGTCAGATACGCAGTATTTT,CASSPWGQVSDTQYF
TRBV4-2,TRBJ2-3,NA,NA,TGTGCCAGCAGCCAAGAAAGAGGGGGTTTTGATACGCAGTATTTT,CASSQERGGFDTQYF
TRBV3-1/TRBV3-2,TRBJ2-5,TRBD2,NA,TGTGCCAGCAGCCAACCCGGGACTAGCGGGGGGGCCCAGAAGACCCAGTACTTC,CASSQPGTSGGAQKTQYF
TRBV7-9,TRBJ1-4,TRBD1,NA,TGTGCCAGCAGCCTCGACAGGGCTTCTGAAAAACTGTTTTTT,CASSLDRASEKLFF
TRBV3-1/TRBV3-2,TRBJ1-3,NA,NA,TGTGCCAGCAGCCTCTTACCAGGAACTGGAAACACCATATATTTT,CASSLLPGTGNTIYF
TRBV9,TRBJ2-3,NA,NA,TGTGCCAGCAGCCCCCCCTTGGAGCGGGCTACGCAGTATTTT,CASSPPLERATQYF
TRBV6-4,TRBJ1-1,NA,NA,TGTGCCAGCAGTGACGGGAGGGGTGAAGCTTTCTTT,CASSDGRGEAFF
TRBV10-3,TRBJ1-1,TRBD1,NA,TGTGCCATCAAACCCGACAGGGTCAAGAACACTGAAGCTTTCTTT,CAIKPDRVKNTEAFF
TRBV30,TRBJ2-5,NA,once,TGTGCCTGGAGTTTGTCTCAAGAGACCCAGTACTTC,CAWSLSQETQYF
TRBV7-6,TRBJ1-3,NA,once,TGTGCCAGCAGCCCCAGGGTGGGAAGGGATTCTGGAAACACCATATATTTT,CASSPRVGRDSGNTIYF